The table lists the clone carrying this T cell receptor beta chain with a count of one. Assay used: immunoSEQ multiplex PCR; TCRdb lists only in-frame clones, some missing. The sample includes about 440,000 clones, more than 70% of them seen just once. The sample is drawn from a study of blood T cell repertoires in COVID-19. Trimming stripped 5 bases from V and 0 bases from J, with 16 bases between. Germline CDR1 reads SQVTM; CDR2 reads ANQGSEA. CDR3 length: 15 residues. The TCR was taken from a woman aged 45-59 years with COVID-19, enrolled during active disease. The V call is TRBV29-1, the J call TRBJ1-1; D is ambiguous. The sample taken for sequencing was peripheral blood. The CDR3 loop reads CSVSLRAGMNTEAFF. In DNA form, the CDR3 reads TGCAGCGTTTCGCTCCGGGCGGGAATGAACACTGAAGCTTTCTTT.